In this sample, the clone carrying this T cell receptor beta chain turned up many times. The record originates from a study of T-cell reconstitution after alpha-beta-depleted transplantation in children. V lost 10 bases and J 4 bases, leaving 10 bases between the germline ends. The CDR3 spans 11 residues. Germline V gene lookup returns CDR1 MNHEY and CDR2 SMNVEV (reference sequence). It was with unique molecular identifiers that the TCRbeta library was prepared. TCRdb ran MiXCR on the PCR reads and lists one entry per CDR3 protein. In the table there are 400,000 to 500,000 distinct CDR3 sequences, 11% of which are singletons.

This receptor was taken from a human donor who donated a stem cell graft to a child with acute myeloid leukemia. The sequencing here drew on PBMCs from the stem cell graft donor, taken from the stem cell graft. The chain links TRBV27 to TRBJ1-1; maybe TRBD1 (5 bases). CDR3 sequence: CATWGGTEAFF. The CDR3, as DNA: TGTGCCACCTGGGGGGGCACTGAAGCTTTCTTT.